The 22 T cell receptor beta chains in this list originate from one sample, sequenced in a study of monozygotic twins with cystic fibrosis. Only in-frame clones appear in the TCRdb table, and some are missing; sequencing was by immunoSEQ multiplex PCR. This sample has 17,000 or so clones; approximately 96% occur once, and the top ten carry approximately 0.57%. The sample taken for sequencing was blood. These receptors originate from a girl under 10 years old with cystic fibrosis.

The chain combines TRBV7-2 with TRBJ1-6, with D possibly matching TRBD1 (6 bases). Germline assignment: CDR1 SGHTA and CDR2 FQGNSA. V lost 5 bases, J lost 9 bases, and 17 bases lay in between. The CDR3 has 15 residues. This chain's CDR3 is CASSAGQSGASPLHF. The CDR3 DNA follows: TGTGCCAGCAGCGCAGGACAGTCCGGGGCTTCACCCCTCCACTTT.

J is TRBJ2-7 and V is TRBV5-1; either TRBD1 or TRBD2 may fit D (5 bases each). The V and J ends lost 0 bases and 6 bases respectively, with 13 bases between them. CDR3 length: 14 residues. CDR1 and CDR2 (germline): SGHRS, YFSETQ. The CDR3 spells CASSLGDLYAEQYF. The CDR3 coding sequence is TGCGCCAGCAGCTTGGGGGACCTTTATGCCGAGCAGTACTTC.

The rearrangement joins TRBV7-2 to TRBJ2-1; 7 nucleotides match TRBD2. The CDR3 spans 15 residues. The germline gives CDR1 SGHTA, CDR2 FQGNSA. V lost 5 bases to trimming and J lost 4 bases; unmatched junction nucleotides: 8. The CDR3 region is CASSQSGASYNEQFF. In DNA, the CDR3 is TGTGCCAGCAGCCAGAGCGGGGCCAGTTACAATGAGCAGTTCTTC.

The chain combines TRBV30 with TRBJ1-1, with TRBD1 as a possible D gene (6 bases). There are 13 residues in the CDR3. V gave up 2 bases and J gave up 3 bases, with 10 bases separating them. CDR1 is GTSNPN and CDR2 is SVGIG in the germline V gene (reference sequence). For the CDR3, the DNA is TGTGCCTGGAGTCCAGGGGCGGACACTGAAGCTTTCTTT. Protein product: CAWSPGADTEAFF.

V is TRBV5-1 and J is TRBJ2-5, with D hard to call. V was clipped by 6 bases and J by 0 bases, with 12 bases between them. There are 14 residues in the CDR3. Germline assignment: CDR1 SGHRS and CDR2 YFSETQ. In DNA form, the CDR3 reads TGCGCCAGCACTACCCCCACAGACCAAGAGACCCAGTACTTC. Translated, it gives CASTTPTDQETQYF.

The count of this clone is one. V and J are TRBV2 and TRBJ1-5, with D uncertain. The V gene's germline CDR1 is SNHLY and CDR2 FYNNEI. V was trimmed by 4 bases and J by 1 base, leaving 8 bases between them. The CDR3 loop spans 14 amino acids. The CDR3 region is CASSVDMSNQPQHF. CDR3 DNA sequence: TGTGCCAGCAGTGTTGACATGAGCAATCAGCCCCAGCATTTT.

The rearrangement uses TRBV15 and TRBJ1-1; D is unresolved. The CDR3 sequence is 15 residues long. With 8 bases removed from V and 1 base from J, the gap between germline ends came to 17 bases. CDR1 is LNHNV and CDR2 is YYDKDF in the germline V gene (reference sequence). Here the CDR3 DNA reads TGTGCCACCTCCCCCGAACCGTTTCCGAACACTGAAGCTTTCTTT. Translated, it gives CATSPEPFPNTEAFF. The complete variable domain, with remaining parts taken from reference TRBV15 and TRBJ1-1, reads DAMVIQNPRYQVTQFGKPVTLSCSQTLNHNVMYWYQQKSSQAPKLLFHYYDKDFNNEADTPDNFQSRRPNTSFCFLDIRSPGLGDTAMYLCATSPEPFPNTEAFFGQGTRLTVV.

This clone is classed as medium-sized. The rearrangement links TRBV5-6 to TRBJ2-4; D gene uncertain. The CDR3 contains 12 residues. Germline V gene data show CDR1 as SGHDT and CDR2 as YYEEEE. Trimming cost V 0 bases and J 9 bases, with 7 bases left between them. CDR3 sequence (DNA): TGTGCCAGCAGCTTGGGTAACGGCATTCAGTACTTC. Residues: CASSLGNGIQYF.

The rearrangement links TRBV2 to TRBJ1-5; 7 nucleotides align to TRBD1. The CDR3 spans 14 residues. Germline V gives CDR1 SNHLY, CDR2 FYNNEI. V lost 6 bases to trimming and J lost 7 bases; unmatched junction nucleotides: 9. The CDR3 here is CASSGDRVGQPQHF. The CDR3 coding sequence is TGTGCCAGCAGCGGTGACAGGGTAGGACAGCCCCAGCATTTT. Full variable domain (outside the CDR3, taken from reference TRBV2 and TRBJ1-5): EPEVTQTPSHQVTQMGQEVILRCVPISNHLYFYWYRQILGQKVEFLVSFYNNEISEKSEIFDDQFSVERPDGSNFTLKIRSTKLEDSAMYFCASSGDRVGQPQHFGDGTRLSIL.

This chain connects TRBV10-1 to TRBJ2-1, with 9 bases aligning to TRBD1. Germline CDR1 WNHNN, CDR2 SYGVQD (reference sequence). The junction had 6 bases not matched to a gene; V was cut back by 2 bases and J by 7 bases. The CDR3 sequence is 15 residues long. CDR3 in amino acids: CASSEGTGLRNEQFF. DNA of the CDR3: TGCGCCAGCAGTGAGGGGACAGGGCTCAGGAATGAGCAGTTCTTC.

The chain couples TRBV7-9 to TRBJ2-7; 10 bases agree with TRBD2. The CDR3 totals 14 residues. Germline V lookup: CDR1 SEHNR, CDR2 FQNEAQ (reference sequence). Germline trimming cut 5 bases from V and 6 bases from J; bases unmatched to any gene: 7. CDR3 nucleotides: TGTGCCAGCAGCCTCAATGGACTAGCGGCCGAGCAGTACTTC. Protein: CASSLNGLAAEQYF.

This chain links TRBV29-1 with TRBJ1-1; no definite D call. The CDR3 extends over 13 amino acids. CDR1 and CDR2 (germline): SQVTM, ANQGSEA. Trimming stripped 6 bases from V and 3 bases from J, with 14 bases between. The DNA of the CDR3 is TGCAGCGTCTCTCACGAGGTGGACACTGAAGCTTTCTTT. This gives the protein CSVSHEVDTEAFF.

This sequence joins TRBV20-1 and TRBJ2-7; D remains ambiguous. Between the trimmed V and J ends, which lost 6 bases and 3 bases, there was a span of 9 bases. The germline V gene encodes CDR1 DFQATT and CDR2 SNEGSKA (reference sequence). This CDR3 region has 11 residues. CDR3 in amino acids: CSAGRYYEQYF. CDR3 in DNA: TGCAGTGCGGGCAGATACTACGAGCAGTACTTC.

The rearrangement links TRBV9 to TRBJ1-3; D is unclear. This CDR3 is built from 15 residues. Deletions cut 3 bases from V and 0 bases from J, with 10 bases between. Germline CDR1 and CDR2: SGDLS and YYNGEE. CDR3: CASSAFWNSGNTIYF. DNA of the CDR3: TGTGCCAGCAGCGCCTTTTGGAACTCTGGAAACACCATATATTTT.

The genes are TRBV5-6 and TRBJ2-5; D could derive from TRBD1 or TRBD2 (6 bases each). The CDR3 extends over 14 amino acids. V lost 3 bases, J lost 1 base, and 10 bases lay in between. Germline V gene data show CDR1 as SGHDT and CDR2 as YYEEEE. CDR3 nucleotide sequence: TGTGCCAGCAGCTGGGGGGACACCCAAGAGACCCAGTACTTC. It specifies CASSWGDTQETQYF.

The chain couples TRBV6-5 to TRBJ2-5; no clear D. Germline CDR1 MNHEY, CDR2 SVGAGI. This CDR3 is built from 11 residues. V was pared by 1 base and J by 7 bases, with 4 bases between. Here the CDR3 DNA reads TGTGCCAGCAGTTACTGGGGGACCCAGTACTTC. It yields the protein CASSYWGTQYF.

The rearrangement links TRBV11-2 to TRBJ1-2; 7 bases fit TRBD1. The CDR3 is 15 amino acids. The trim removed 3 bases at V and 2 bases at J, leaving 6 bases unmatched. Germline CDR1 reads SGHAT; CDR2 reads FQNNGV. CDR3 nucleotide sequence: TGTGCCAGCAGCTTCCGGCAGGGGGTCAACTATGGCTACACCTTC. Protein: CASSFRQGVNYGYTF.

The V call is TRBV18, the J call TRBJ2-7, with 7 bases identical to TRBD1. Trimming took 0 bases from V and 0 from J; bases not matched to a gene: 5. CDR1 is KGHSH and CDR2 is LQKENI in the germline V gene. The CDR3 totals 16 residues. The CDR3 DNA reads TGTGCCAGCTCACCACCCGGGACAGAAACCTCCTACGAGCAGTACTTC. Protein: CASSPPGTETSYEQYF.

This chain joins TRBV2 and TRBJ1-6; weak D call: TRBD1 (6 bases). The length of the CDR3 is 14 residues. Germline lookup yields CDR1 SNHLY and CDR2 FYNNEI. V lost 6 bases and J 8 bases, leaving 14 bases between the germline ends. The CDR3 coding sequence is TGTGCCAGCAGCAGGGACACCGGTGATTCACCCCTCCACTTT. Its protein is CASSRDTGDSPLHF.

CDR3 nucleotides: TGTGCCAGCAGTTACAGGGGGCGCGGGAGACTGTTTTTT. This codes for CASSYRGRGRLFF. The V and J genes are TRBV6-5 and TRBJ1-4, with 7 positions matching TRBD1. CDR1 and CDR2 (germline): MNHEY, SVGAGI. This CDR3 spans 13 amino acids. V shed 2 bases, J shed 13 bases, and the junction held 7 bases outside the gene matches.

The chain joins TRBV30 to TRBJ1-2; D gene unclear. The V gene's germline CDR1 is GTSNPN and CDR2 SVGIG (reference sequence). The CDR3 length is 11 residues. Trimming removed 3 bases from V and 4 bases from J, with 6 bases in between. CDR3 region: CAWRAAYGYTF. CDR3 nucleotides: TGTGCCTGGAGGGCAGCCTATGGCTACACCTTC.

V and J are TRBV7-6 and TRBJ2-7, with unresolved D. The CDR3 contains 15 residues. Trimming pared 2 bases from V and 2 bases from J, leaving 13 bases between. Germline V gene lookup returns CDR1 SGHVS and CDR2 FNYEAQ. For the CDR3, the DNA is TGTGCCAGCAGCTTATTGGGTGGGTTGGCCTACGAGCAGTACTTC. Its translation: CASSLLGGLAYEQYF.